This T cell receptor (delta chain) is drawn from a study of gamma-delta chains in newborns, infants, children. Study in general: Microbial exposure reportedly drives polyclonal innate γδ T cell expansion after birth.

From germline, CDR1 is GEAIGNYY and CDR2 EKD. The junction had 7 bases not matched to a gene; V was cut back by 3 bases and J by 0 bases. This CDR3 is 16 amino acids long. By proportion, this clone is large. TCRdb re-called clones from the reads via CATT. The table lists more than 1,500 delta-chain clones, around two fifths of them singletons. This receptor was identified in a child who had a fever. This chain joins TRDV2 and TRDJ1; 9 bases align to TRDD3. Sequencing was done on a sample of blood. CDR3 coding DNA: TGTGCCTGTGACGCCTTACTGGGGGAGTACACCGATAAACTCATCTTT. Amino acids: CACDALLGEYTDKLIF.